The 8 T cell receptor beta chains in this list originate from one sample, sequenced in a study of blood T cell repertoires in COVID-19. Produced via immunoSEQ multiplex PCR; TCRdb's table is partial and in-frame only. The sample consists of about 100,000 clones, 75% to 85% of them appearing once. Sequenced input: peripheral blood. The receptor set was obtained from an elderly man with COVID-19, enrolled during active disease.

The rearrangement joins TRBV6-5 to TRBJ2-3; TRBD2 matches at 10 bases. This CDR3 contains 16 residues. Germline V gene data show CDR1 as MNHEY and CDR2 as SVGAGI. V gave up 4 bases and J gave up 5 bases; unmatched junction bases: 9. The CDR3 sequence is CASSSDRLAGEDTQYF. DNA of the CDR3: TGTGCCAGCAGTTCCGATCGACTAGCGGGCGAAGATACGCAGTATTTT.

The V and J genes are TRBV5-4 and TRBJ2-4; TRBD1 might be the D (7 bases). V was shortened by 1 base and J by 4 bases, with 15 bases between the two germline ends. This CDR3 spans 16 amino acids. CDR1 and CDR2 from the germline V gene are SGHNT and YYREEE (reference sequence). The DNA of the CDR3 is TGTGCCAGCAGCTTGAGGGCGGGACAGCAGAAAAACATTCAGTACTTC. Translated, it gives CASSLRAGQQKNIQYF.

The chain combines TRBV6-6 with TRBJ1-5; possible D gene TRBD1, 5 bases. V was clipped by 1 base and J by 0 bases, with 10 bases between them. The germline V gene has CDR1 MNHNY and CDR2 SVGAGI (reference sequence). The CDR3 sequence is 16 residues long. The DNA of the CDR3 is TGTGCCAGCAGTTACTTCCAGGGCGATAGCAATCAGCCCCAGCATTTT. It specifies CASSYFQGDSNQPQHF.

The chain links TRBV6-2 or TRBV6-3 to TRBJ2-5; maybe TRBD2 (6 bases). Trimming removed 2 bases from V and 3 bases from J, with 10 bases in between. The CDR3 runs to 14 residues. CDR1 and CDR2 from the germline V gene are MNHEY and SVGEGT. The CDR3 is CASSYNRREETQYF. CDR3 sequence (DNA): TGTGCCAGCAGTTACAATAGGAGGGAAGAGACCCAGTACTTC.

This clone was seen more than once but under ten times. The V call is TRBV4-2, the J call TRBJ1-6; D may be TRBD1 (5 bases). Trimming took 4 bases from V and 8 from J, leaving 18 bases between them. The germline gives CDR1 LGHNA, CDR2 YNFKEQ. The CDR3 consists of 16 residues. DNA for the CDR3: TGTGCCAGCAGCCTCGCCCCGGGGGGTAGGGATTCACCCCTCCACTTT. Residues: CASSLAPGGRDSPLHF.

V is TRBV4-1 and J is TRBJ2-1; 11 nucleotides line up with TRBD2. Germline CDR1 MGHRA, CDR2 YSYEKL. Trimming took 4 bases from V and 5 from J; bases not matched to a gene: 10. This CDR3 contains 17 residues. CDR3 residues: CASSPKSVAGGHNEQFF. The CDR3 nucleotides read TGCGCCAGCAGCCCCAAGTCGGTAGCGGGGGGGCACAATGAGCAGTTCTTC.

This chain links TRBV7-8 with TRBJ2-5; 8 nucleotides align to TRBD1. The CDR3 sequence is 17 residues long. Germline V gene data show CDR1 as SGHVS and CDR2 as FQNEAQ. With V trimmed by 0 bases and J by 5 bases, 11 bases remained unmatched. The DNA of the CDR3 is TGTGCCAGCAGCTTAGCGGGGGGCAGGGGGCGCTTGGAGACCCAGTACTTC. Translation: CASSLAGGRGRLETQYF.

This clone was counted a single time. The DNA for the CDR3 is TGCGCCAGCAAACGCGGGACAGCTAACTATGGCTACACCTTC. It translates to CASKRGTANYGYTF. V usage is TRBV5-1 and J usage is TRBJ1-2, with 7 bases fitting TRBD1. The CDR3 totals 14 residues. Germline trimming cut 6 bases from V and 0 bases from J; bases unmatched to any gene: 5. Germline V gives CDR1 SGHRS, CDR2 YFSETQ.